The 14 T cell receptor beta chains listed next were all sequenced from one sample in a study of PD-1 blockade in classical Hodgkin lymphoma. Described time point: newly diagnosed, previously untreated cHL patient sample. Isolation of CD4+ T cells from thawed PBMCs was performed by magnetic negative selection. The assay was immunoSEQ multiplex PCR, and TCRdb's table has in-frame clones only and misses some. Of around 20,000 clones detected, 89% appear once; the ten largest clones hold more than 0.2%. Sequencing was done on a sample of CD4+ T cells from blood. The source is a human donor with classical Hodgkin lymphoma.

The rearrangement links TRBV30 to TRBJ2-2, with D tentatively TRBD1 (6 bases). V lost 2 bases to trimming and J lost 6 bases, with 10 bases between them. This CDR3 contains 13 residues. The germline CDR1 and CDR2 sequences are GTSNPN and SVGIG (reference sequence). CDR3 nucleotide sequence: TGTGCCTGGAGTCCTACAGGGCCCGGGGAGCTGTTTTTT. Amino acid sequence: CAWSPTGPGELFF.

CDR3: CASSPRQGWNEQYF. The DNA of the CDR3 is TGTGCCAGCTCACCACGACAGGGTTGGAACGAGCAGTACTTC. The V call is TRBV18, the J call TRBJ2-7; 7 bases are a match to TRBD1. After removal of 1 base from V and 5 bases from J, the junction contained 5 bases not matched to a gene. Germline V CDR1 and CDR2: KGHSH, LQKENI. The CDR3 loop spans 14 amino acids.

The gene calls are TRBV27 and TRBJ1-2; tentative D call: TRBD1 (5 bases). The germline gives CDR1 MNHEY, CDR2 SMNVEV (reference sequence). With 5 bases removed from V and 5 bases from J, the gap between germline ends came to 15 bases. The CDR3 runs 14 residues. The CDR3 DNA reads as TGTGCCAGCAGTCCCCAGGGTGCGAAATATGGCTACACCTTC. This codes for CASSPQGAKYGYTF.

The chain recombines TRBV14 with TRBJ2-1; D is unclear. The germline V gene encodes CDR1 SGHDN and CDR2 FVKESK. V shed 4 bases and J shed 2 bases, with 9 bases lying between them. CDR3 length equals 14 residues. The DNA of the CDR3 is TGTGCCAGCAGCCCCCTGAGGACCTACAATGAGCAGTTCTTC. This encodes CASSPLRTYNEQFF.

The chain joins TRBV2 to TRBJ2-7; D ambiguous. Trimming left V 3 bases short and J 4 bases short, with 7 bases between. Per germline, CDR1 SNHLY and CDR2 FYNNEI. This CDR3 spans 12 amino acids. The CDR3 DNA sequence: TGTGCCAGCAGTGATGGGGATTACGAGCAGTACTTC. It yields the protein CASSDGDYEQYF.

The CDR3 DNA reads TGTGCCAGCAGCTTAACAAGGGCAGTCAACACTGAAGCTTTCTTT. Translated: CASSLTRAVNTEAFF. The rearrangement joins TRBV7-8 to TRBJ1-1; D gene unclear. CDR1 is SGHVS and CDR2 is FQNEAQ in the germline V gene. This CDR3 is built from 15 residues. V lost 2 bases, J lost 2 bases, and 12 bases lay in between.

This clone occurred a few times. This sequence joins TRBV6-5 and TRBJ1-5, with TRBD1 matching over 9 bases. The CDR3 is 13 amino acids. Losses at the gene ends were 6 bases for V and 7 bases for J; bases not matched to a gene: 4. Germline lookup yields CDR1 MNHEY and CDR2 SVGAGI. DNA for the CDR3: TGTGCCAGCAGGGGACAGGGTGAGCAGCCCCAGCATTTT. Translated: CASRGQGEQPQHF.

This clone was counted once. V usage is TRBV19 and J usage is TRBJ1-1; D gene unclear. The length of the CDR3 is 15 residues. The germline V gene encodes CDR1 LNHDA and CDR2 SQIVND (reference sequence). V dropped 3 bases and J dropped 2 bases, with 13 bases sitting between them. In DNA form, the CDR3 reads TGTGCCAGTAGTATCGGAGGCAGCACCAACACTGAAGCTTTCTTT. It specifies CASSIGGSTNTEAFF. The variable domain in full, completed from reference TRBV19 and TRBJ1-1, reads DGGITQSPKYLFRKEGQNVTLSCEQNLNHDAMYWYRQDPGQGLRLIYYSQIVNDFQKGDIAEGYSVSREKKESFPLTVTSAQKNPTAFYLCASSIGGSTNTEAFFGQGTRLTVV.

This clone showed up just a few times. The rearrangement uses TRBV5-4 and TRBJ1-2; 8 bases are a match to TRBD1. Unmatched junction bases numbered 5, after V lost 4 bases and J lost 3 bases. This CDR3 is 14 amino acids long. Germline V lookup: CDR1 SGHNT, CDR2 YYREEE (reference sequence). CDR3 protein: CASSPGQGDYGYTF. The CDR3 nucleotides are TGTGCCAGCAGCCCCGGACAGGGAGACTATGGCTACACCTTC.

This chain joins TRBV5-1 and TRBJ2-3; D is perhaps TRBD2 (6 bases). The length of the CDR3 is 14 residues. Between the trimmed V and J ends, which lost 3 bases and 2 bases, there was a span of 10 bases. The germline V gene encodes CDR1 SGHRS and CDR2 YFSETQ. CDR3 sequence: CASSSGLPTDTQYF. The DNA of the CDR3 is TGCGCCAGCAGCTCGGGACTTCCCACAGATACGCAGTATTTT. Looking up the rest from reference TRBV5-1 and TRBJ2-3 gives the full variable domain: KAGVTQTPRYLIKTRGQQVTLSCSPISGHRSVSWYQQTPGQGLQFLFEYFSETQRNKGNFPGRFSGRQFSNSRSEMNVSTLELGDSALYLCASSSGLPTDTQYFGPGTRLTVL.

V gene TRBV10-2 combines with J gene TRBJ2-5, with D unresolved. The DNA end favors TRBJ2-7, so the J call may be wrong. This CDR3 is built from 17 residues. The germline gives CDR1 WSHSY, CDR2 SAAADI. The CDR3 here is CASSESTYGEPSYEQYF. The DNA of the CDR3 is TGCGCCAGCAGTGAGTCGACGTATGGTGAACCCTCCTACGAGCAGTACTTC.

CDR3 in DNA: TGTGCCAGCAGCGTAGCCACAGGGTATCAAGAGACCCAGTACTTC. Translated, it gives CASSVATGYQETQYF. The chain carries TRBV9 and TRBJ2-5, with a tentative D call TRBD1 (6 bases). Per germline, CDR1 SGDLS and CDR2 YYNGEE. Trimming took 0 bases from V and 2 from J, leaving 11 bases between them. The CDR3 runs 15 residues.

The rearrangement links TRBV30 to TRBJ2-7; TRBD2 might be the D (5 bases). Trimming left V 3 bases short and J 3 bases short, with 9 bases between. The CDR3 runs to 12 residues. CDR1 is GTSNPN and CDR2 is SVGIG in the germline V gene (reference sequence). The CDR3 reads CAWSGSGYEQYF. CDR3 DNA sequence: TGTGCCTGGAGCGGCAGCGGCTACGAGCAGTACTTC.

The chain links TRBV6-6 to TRBJ1-2; D call uncertain. Germline CDR1 MNHNY, CDR2 SVGAGI (reference sequence). The germline V and J ends were trimmed by 0 bases and 8 bases, with 16 bases remaining between them. The CDR3 length is 15 residues. The CDR3 is CASSYSGPVPGGYTF. The CDR3 DNA is TGTGCCAGCAGTTACTCGGGCCCGGTGCCTGGAGGCTACACCTTC.